The sequence of this TCR beta chain was determined in a study of cytomegalovirus exposure and HLA in healthy donors. Healthy individuals who donated bone marrow served as the donors. Notes on the study in general: Several of the most significant clusters appeared, in a later analysis, to be linked to common viral pathogens. Per a later analysis, HLA-associated TCR beta chains showed more clonal expansion than other, equally common TCR beta chains. Most CMV-associated TCR beta chains appeared HLA-restricted in a later analysis.

V shed 2 bases, J shed 2 bases, and the junction held 3 bases outside the gene matches. From germline, CDR1 is MNHEY and CDR2 SVGAGI. The CDR3 is made up of 16 amino acids. PCR amplification relied on 60 Vbeta primers (plus 13 Jbeta primers). Assay used: immunoSEQ multiplex PCR; TCRdb lists only in-frame clones, some missing. The data contain around 150,000 clones, under 90% of them singletons. As regards this clone: Its antigen remains unidentified.

Sequences were obtained from PBMCs. The chain has TRBV6-5 and TRBJ2-2; 9 positions agree with TRBD2. This clonotype originated in a man in his late teens or twenties in good health and CMV-seronegative. As DNA, the CDR3 is TGTGCCAGCAGTTACGGTAGCGGGGGAAACACCGGGGAGCTGTTTTTT. This translates into CASSYGSGGNTGELFF.